This T cell receptor (beta chain) was observed in a study of blood T cells in healthy people across ages. Broader study findings: Older age coincided with a roughly linear decline in TCR beta diversity per million T cells.

This CDR3 comprises 13 residues. Trimming removed 6 bases at V and 3 bases at J, with 15 bases between. The germline CDR1 and CDR2 sequences are DFQATT and SNEGSKA (reference sequence). Comment on this clonotype: The antigen is not known.

The second PCR ran about 6 to 12 cycles with a sample-barcoded 5' primer and J-beta primers. Each of the cDNA molecules was tagged by a template-switch adaptor with 12 random nucleotides. A minimum of 2.5 million CDR3-containing paired-end reads was obtained for each sample. TCRdb used MiXCR to reprocess the 5' RACE reads, holding one entry per CDR3 protein. The sample lists around 1,800,000 distinct CDR3 sequences; more than 35% were seen once. Russia was home to the donors, healthy Caucasian individuals aged about 6 to 100. The J gene is TRBJ2-7, the V gene TRBV20-1, with unresolved D. The sequence came from a human donor in good health. The sample was blood. In DNA form, the CDR3 reads TGCAGTGCCGCCTTGGGGATTGGCTACGAGCAGTACTTC. As protein: CSAALGIGYEQYF.